This TCR beta chain comes out of a study of shared clonotypes between healthy human individuals. A note on this clone: This could be a read error, since a much larger clone is one nucleotide away.

Donors were healthy HIV-negative adults without recently reported acute infections or vaccinations. Some clones are missing from TCRdb's copy, which holds only in-frame ones; the method was immunoSEQ multiplex PCR. Here the sample spans about 490,000 clones, about three quarters being singletons. The germline CDR1 and CDR2 sequences are MRHNA and SNTAGT. Trimming removed 2 bases from V and 6 bases from J, with 11 bases in between. The CDR3 totals 14 residues. The rearrangement uses TRBV6-4 and TRBJ2-1; no clear D gene. The sample comprised PBMCs. The receptor was derived from a woman in her thirties or forties in good health. Some clones in this sample may be carry-over from other donors' samples. For the CDR3, the DNA is TGTGCCAGCAGTGACGGTAGCAGCACCAATGAGCAGTTCTTC. It codes for CASSDGSSTNEQFF.